This TCR beta chain was observed in a study of cytomegalovirus exposure and HLA in healthy donors. Whole-study results and caveats: In vitro confirmation showed three CMV-associated chains to be CMV antigen specific. Compared with the roughly 670-donor mean, an Asian-associated ancestry cluster reportedly had fewer N-insertions, according to a later analysis.

Both 60 Vbeta primers and 13 Jbeta primers went into the PCR. Using immunoSEQ multiplex PCR, the repertoire was profiled, and TCRdb retains in-frame clones only, with some absent. Here the sample spans some 270,000 clones, about 93% being singletons. On this clone: Antigen: not known.

The CDR3 length is 13 residues. The germline CDR1 and CDR2 sequences are SQVTM and ANQGSEA. The receptor's source is a girl aged 2-10 years in good health and CMV-seronegative. The genes are TRBV29-1 and TRBJ2-5; TRBD1 matches 8 bases. The J call may be in error: the DNA end matches TRBJ2-7 better. The sample consisted of PBMCs. DNA for the CDR3: TGCAGCGTCGGACAGGGTCGCTTTTACGAGCAGTACTTC. It translates to CSVGQGRFYEQYF.